There are a few counts of the clone carrying this T cell receptor beta chain. This sample is drawn from a study of blood T cells in healthy people across ages. V lost 1 base and J lost 5, with 8 bases in between. The CDR3 runs 14 residues. Germline loops: CDR1 SGHTA, CDR2 FQGTGA. With a J-beta primer mix and a sample-barcoded 5' primer, a second PCR ran roughly 6 to 12 cycles. TCRdb called the 5' RACE reads again in MiXCR, with one record for every CDR3 protein. Of hundreds of thousands of distinct CDR3 sequences listed, approximately 30% are singletons. Sequenced material: blood. This chain uses TRBV7-3 with TRBJ2-2; D is undetermined. The TCR sequence derives from a woman older than 75 in good health. The chain's CDR3 is CASSLNKGTGELFF. In DNA, the CDR3 is TGTGCCAGCAGCTTAAATAAGGGTACCGGGGAGCTGTTTTTT.